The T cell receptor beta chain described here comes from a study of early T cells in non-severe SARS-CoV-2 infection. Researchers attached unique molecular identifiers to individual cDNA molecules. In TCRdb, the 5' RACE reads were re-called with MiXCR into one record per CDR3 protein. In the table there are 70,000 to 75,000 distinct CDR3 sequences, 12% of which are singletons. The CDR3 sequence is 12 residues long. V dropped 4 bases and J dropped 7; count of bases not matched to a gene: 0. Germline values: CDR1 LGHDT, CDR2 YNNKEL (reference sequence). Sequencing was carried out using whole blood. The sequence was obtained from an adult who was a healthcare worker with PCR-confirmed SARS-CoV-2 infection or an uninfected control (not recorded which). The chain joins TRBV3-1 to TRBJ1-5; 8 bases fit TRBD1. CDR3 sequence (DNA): TGTGCCAGCAGCCGACAGGGGCAGCCCCAGCATTTT. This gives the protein CASSRQGQPQHF.